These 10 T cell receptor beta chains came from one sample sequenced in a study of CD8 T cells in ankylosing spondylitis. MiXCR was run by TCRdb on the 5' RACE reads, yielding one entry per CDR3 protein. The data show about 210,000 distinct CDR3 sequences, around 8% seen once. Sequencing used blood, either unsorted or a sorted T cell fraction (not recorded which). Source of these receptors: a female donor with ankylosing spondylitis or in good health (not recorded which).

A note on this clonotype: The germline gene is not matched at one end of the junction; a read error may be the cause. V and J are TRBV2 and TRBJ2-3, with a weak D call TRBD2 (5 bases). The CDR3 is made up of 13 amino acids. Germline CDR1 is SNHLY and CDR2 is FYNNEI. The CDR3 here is CAGSGLRTDTQYF. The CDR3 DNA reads TGTGCCGGCAGTGGACTCCGCACAGATACGCAGTATTTT.

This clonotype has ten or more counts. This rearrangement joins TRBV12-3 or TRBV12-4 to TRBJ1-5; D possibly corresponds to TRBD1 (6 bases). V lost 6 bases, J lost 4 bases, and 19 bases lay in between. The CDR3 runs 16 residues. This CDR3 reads CASSPGAWTANQPQHF. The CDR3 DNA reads TGTGCCAGCAGCCCCGGCGCATGGACAGCTAATCAGCCCCAGCATTTT.

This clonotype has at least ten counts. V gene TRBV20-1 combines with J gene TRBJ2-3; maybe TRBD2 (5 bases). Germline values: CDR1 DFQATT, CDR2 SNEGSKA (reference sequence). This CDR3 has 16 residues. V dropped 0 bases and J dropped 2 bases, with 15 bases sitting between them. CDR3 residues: CSARDFPGRVTDTQYF. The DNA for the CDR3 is TGCAGTGCTAGAGATTTCCCGGGAAGGGTCACAGATACGCAGTATTTT.

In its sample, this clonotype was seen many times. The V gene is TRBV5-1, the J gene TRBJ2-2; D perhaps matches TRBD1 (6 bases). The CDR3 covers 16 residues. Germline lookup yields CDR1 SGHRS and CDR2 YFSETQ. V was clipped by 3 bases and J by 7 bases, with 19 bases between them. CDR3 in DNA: TGCGCCAGCAGCTCCCCTAGGACAGTACACCGCGGGGAGCTGTTTTTT. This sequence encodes CASSSPRTVHRGELFF.

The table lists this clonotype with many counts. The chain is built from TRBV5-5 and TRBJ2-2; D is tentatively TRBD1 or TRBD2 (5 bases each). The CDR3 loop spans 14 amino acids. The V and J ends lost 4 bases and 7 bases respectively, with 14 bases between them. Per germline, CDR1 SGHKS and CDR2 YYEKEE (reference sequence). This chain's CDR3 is CASSTGLGGGELFF. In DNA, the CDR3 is TGTGCCAGCAGCACAGGACTGGGCGGCGGGGAGCTGTTTTTT.

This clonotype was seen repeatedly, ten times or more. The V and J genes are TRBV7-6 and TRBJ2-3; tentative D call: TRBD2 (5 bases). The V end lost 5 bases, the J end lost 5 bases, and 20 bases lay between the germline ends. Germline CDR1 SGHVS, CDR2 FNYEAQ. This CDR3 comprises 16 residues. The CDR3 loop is CASSNNSGGRGDTQYF. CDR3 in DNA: TGTGCCAGCAGCAACAATAGTGGCGGCCGGGGAGATACGCAGTATTTT.

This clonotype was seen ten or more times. This CDR3 is CASSGGLRNQPQHF. The CDR3 bases are TGTGCCAGCAGTGGTGGGCTTCGGAATCAGCCCCAGCATTTT. The J gene is TRBJ1-5, the V gene TRBV28; D gene ambiguous. The CDR3 is made up of 14 amino acids. Per the germline V gene, CDR1 is MDHEN and CDR2 is SYDVKM. V lost 5 bases, J lost 4 bases, and 12 bases lay in between.

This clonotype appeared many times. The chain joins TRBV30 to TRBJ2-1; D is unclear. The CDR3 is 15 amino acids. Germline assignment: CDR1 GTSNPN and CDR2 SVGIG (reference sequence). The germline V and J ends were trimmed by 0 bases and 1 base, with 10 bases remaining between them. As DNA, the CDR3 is TGTGCCTGGAGTGTTGGTAGGCCTTCCTACAATGAGCAGTTCTTC. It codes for CAWSVGRPSYNEQFF.

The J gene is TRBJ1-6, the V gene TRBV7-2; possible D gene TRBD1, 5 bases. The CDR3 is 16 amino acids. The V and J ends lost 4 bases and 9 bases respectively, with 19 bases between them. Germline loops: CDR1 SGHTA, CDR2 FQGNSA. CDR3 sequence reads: CASSSGVGGIGSPLHF. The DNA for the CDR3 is TGTGCCAGCAGCTCTGGAGTTGGGGGGATCGGTTCACCCCTCCACTTT.

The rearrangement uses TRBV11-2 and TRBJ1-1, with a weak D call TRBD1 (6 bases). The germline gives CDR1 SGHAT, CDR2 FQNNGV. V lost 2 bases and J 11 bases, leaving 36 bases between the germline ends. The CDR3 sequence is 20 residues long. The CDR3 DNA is TGTGCCAGCAGCTTAAGGCCCGCCCTCGGGGGAGCAGGAAGAACAGGGAAGGCTTTCTTT. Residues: CASSLRPALGGAGRTGKAFF. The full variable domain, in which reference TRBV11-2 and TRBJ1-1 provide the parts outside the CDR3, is EAGVAQSPRYKIIEKRQSVAFWCNPISGHATLYWYQQILGQGPKLLIQFQNNGVVDDSQLPKDRFSAERLKGVDSTLKIQPAKLEDSAVYLCASSLRPALGGAGRTGKAFFGQGTRLTVV.